This T cell receptor beta chain was retrieved from a study of cytomegalovirus exposure and HLA in healthy donors (dated by TCRdb to 2016 to 2017). Notes on the research overall: According to an earlier analysis of a few hundred of the donors, some 180 million T cells yielded some 110 million unique TCR beta sequences and less than 300 Gb of sequence data. All discovery cohort repertoires had been generated using a single sequencing platform. Donor age, sex, ethnicity and CMV serostatus were compiled together with the repertoire data. In a later genetic analysis, genome-wide SNP genotypes for about three fifths of the roughly 670 donors were used, and that subset was treated as a discovery cohort. On average, about 200,000 unique TCR beta nucleotide sequences were sequenced per donor among about 400 genotyped donors of the cohort, with 15% to 20% of those sequences being non-productive. In the later analysis, no new phenotypic data were used to find candidate immune exposures; instead, reliance was placed on TCR beta sequences and their occurrence across donors. Roughly 300 gigabases of sequencing data and 91 million or so unique TCR sequences made up an early release that covered approximately 650 HLA-typed donors. Four to six DR-DQ haplotypes were handled as single units for association and clustering, since linkage in the cohort was strong. High-throughput TCR immunosequencing, statistical association of individual TCRs with disease status, and machine learning were combined to predict cytomegalovirus infection status. The number of typed donors differed by locus: about 629-630 for A, B, C, DRB1 and DQB1; 500 to 550 for DQA1; 606 for DPA1; and around 450 for DPB1. HLA typing covered class I and class II loci at four-digit resolution. The study was designed to test whether signatures of past pathogen exposure could be identified by cataloging public T cell receptors. The T cell repertoires of 666 subjects were profiled by immunosequencing and related to cytomegalovirus serostatus. An earlier analysis of 587 of the donors applied high-throughput TCR beta sequencing to assess whether each TCR beta V gene segment acted as functional or pseudogenic. In addition to the first cohort of 500 to 850 subjects, a separate validation cohort of 120 different subjects was used. The genetic ancestry cluster associated with self-reported Caucasian donors included over 80% of the approximately 430 genotyped donors. In a later analysis, previously published TCR beta repertoires from hundreds of donors were re-analyzed and high-resolution HLA genotyping was added so that TCR occurrence patterns could be studied. Results the study describes overall, beyond this receptor: The earlier analysis of 450 to 700 of the donors excluded 15 to 20 rarely observed V segments, including chromosome 9 orphons, because counts were too low. In a later analysis, 16,951 TCR beta sequences were associated with specific HLA alleles at a false discovery rate of 0.05. Roughly uniform sequencing depth across donors was assumed in presence/absence analyses, although this assumption may not hold. An earlier analysis of 587 of the donors showed that most TCR beta V segments appeared in productive rearrangements either about 87% or about 30% of the time, which broadly matched IMGT annotations. Because HLA typing was unavailable for some donors at each locus, only the typed subset was used in association tests. Assigning TCR associations to individual alleles was difficult when HLA alleles, especially DR and DQ, strongly co-occurred. A later analysis found that most CMV-associated TCR beta chains appeared HLA-restricted, with HLA associations seemingly driven largely by CMV exposure. Correlated functional status among segregating V segments might be attributable to linkage disequilibrium, but an unknown experimental factor could not be ruled out. According to a later analysis, TCR association rates differed among HLA loci, with DRB1 alleles showing the most associated TCRs and HLA-C alleles showing the fewest. Three of the identified cytomegalovirus-associated TCR beta chains were confirmed in vitro to be specific for cytomegalovirus antigens. A further reported finding was that TCR beta sequences accurately predicted the HLA-A and HLA-B alleles for most subjects in the first cohort. In a later analysis, HLA-associated TCR beta chains showed more clonal expansion and lower generation probabilities than non-associated chains that were equally common. In a later genetic analysis, a missense DCLRE1C variant was associated with V-gene and J-gene trimming of TCR beta chains, and the association was replicated in an independent cohort. A cluster of highly shared sequence variants was judged likely to be a technical artifact of the sequencing pipeline. The cohort was sequenced for TCR beta chains only, and without alpha or paired-chain data the features that could be detected were limited. A later genetic analysis reported fewer N-insertions in productive TCRs among donors in an Asian-associated ancestry cluster than the roughly 650-donor mean. Most TCR sequences were seen in very few donors, while some public TCRs were found in many individuals. Several of the top co-occurrence clusters appeared to be linked to parvovirus B19, influenza, CMV and Epstein-Barr virus, according to a later analysis. According to the authors, the approach could potentially be generalized to other disease states and immunological phenotypes. Immune exposure information for the cohort was limited to CMV serostatus. The study listed 164 TCR beta chains as associated with cytomegalovirus. The classifier was reported to diagnose cytomegalovirus status with high specificity and sensitivity in both the original and validation cohorts.

The cohort consisted of 650 to 700 healthy bone marrow donors. At the time of sampling, every cohort member was nominally healthy, though immune exposures that went unrecorded were likely present. The donor was CMV seronegative and was included in the group of a few hundred seronegative cohort members. A peripheral blood sample was collected from each donor, and TCR beta sequencing was performed on peripheral blood mononuclear cells. The Qiagen DNeasy Blood Extraction Kit was used to extract genomic DNA from the blood cell samples. Libraries came from the immunoSEQ multiplex PCR assay. For the multiplex PCR, a mixture combining 60 forward primers for TCR Vbeta segments and 13 reverse primers for TCR Jbeta segments was used. The CDR3 region of rearranged TCR beta genes was amplified from genomic DNA with a multiplex PCR assay. The amplified TCR beta libraries were sequenced on the Illumina HiSeq System as 87-base-pair reads. On the authors' methods: A later analysis counted approximately 74 million unique TCR beta chains across the 550 to 700 repertoires, and roughly 9.9 million of these chains were shared by at least two donors. Raw reads were error-corrected and collapsed into unique sequences with a nearest-neighbor algorithm that merged closely related sequences to remove PCR and sequencing errors. To assign V, D and J gene segments, CDR3 sequences were aligned to IMGT reference sequences. For a sequence to be retained, a match of at least six nucleotides to both a V gene segment and a J gene segment was required. Rearrangements were classified as productive when the CDR3 lacked stop codons and remained in frame with V and J, and all other rearrangements were classified as non-productive. CDR3 was defined by IMGT convention, running from the second conserved V-encoded cysteine to the conserved J-encoded phenylalanine. Sequences without an unambiguous match to a single V gene segment were excluded from the earlier analysis of about 630 of the donors. In an earlier analysis of almost 600 of the donors, a V segment was called functional when productive rearrangements were above 56.7%, and segregating when the standard deviation between donors exceeded 5%. To diagnose cytomegalovirus status from the catalog of TCR beta chain sequences, a statistical classification framework was built. V and J gene assignment, in a later analysis, came from comparing TCR nucleotide sequences with IMGT/GENE-DB human TR gene sequences. Using the TCRdist pipeline, a later analysis assigned CDR3 sequences along with most-parsimonious VDJ recombination scenarios. In a later analysis, every TCR beta chain was defined by the combination of its CDR3 amino acid sequence and its V-gene family, and reads without a unique V-gene family were dropped. A later analysis removed nearly 600 highly shared, low-generation-probability nucleotide sequences to deal with suspected cross-contamination and a sequencing artifact. In a later analysis, a clonal expansion index was calculated for each public chain from normalized within-repertoire ranks of inferred template counts. In a later analysis, generation probabilities were computed using a VDJ recombination model fitted to out-of-frame rearrangements, and the results were checked against IGoR. A later analysis scored TCR-TCR, TCR-HLA and TCR-CMV co-occurrence with hypergeometric tests, applying a repertoire-size bias correction to TCR pairs. In a later analysis, false discovery rates were estimated by permuting HLA or CMV assignments 20 times. In a later analysis, co-occurring TCRs were grouped with DBSCAN, and TCRdist sequence similarity was added when clustering was performed within HLA-allele-positive subsets. For co-occurrence clustering, repertoires with fewer than 30,000 or more than 120,000 public chains were excluded, along with roughly five repertoires with anomalous nucleotide sharing. The table comes from immuneACCESS by way of TCRdb, which keeps in-frame sequences with V and J called. Part of the clones is missing from these tables; in studies checked, under half for an unresolved V gene and the rest for unknown reasons. V, J and clone size derive from that table, while D and trimming were established from the DNA sequence. The sample table shows nearly 95,000 clones, and less than 65% are seen once. Of the sample, approximately 6% is held by the ten largest clones.

Points on this clone: The antigen it binds to is not known. No base qualities exist here, and no much larger clone lies one base off it.

The sequenced sample was PBMCs. This receptor was taken from a young woman in good health and CMV-seronegative.

The nucleotides read TGTGCCTGGAGTGTACCCCCCCCGCGGGACGTAACAGATACGCAGTATTTT. This translates into CAWSVPPPRDVTDTQYF. Recombination joined TRBV30 with TRBJ2-3; a weak D assignment points to TRBD2 (6 bases agree). Its CDR3 holds 17 amino acids, cysteine through phenylalanine. This entry keeps only the CDR3 DNA: 51 bases, framed from base 1. Trimming costs V 0 bases and J 3 bases, and their ends lie 19 bases apart. Looking up the germline V gene (reference sequence) yields CDR1 GTSNPN and CDR2 SVGIG.